This TCR beta chain is drawn from a study of blood T cell repertoires in COVID-19. Across the whole study: Sites in the United States, Italy and Spain provided acute and convalescent COVID-19 samples. T cells, B-cell-depleted T cells, or PBMCs supplied cDNA or gDNA.

The age range of participants was about 18 to 90 years, with residence in some 25 US areas. Under the authors' procedure: Estimates of nucleated cell counts were drawn from the amplification of reference gene primers. TCRdb's table, derived via immunoSEQ multiplex PCR, lists solely in-frame clones and lacks some. V, J and clone size are those of that table, while D and trimming were read from the DNA. The sample consists of about 320,000 clones, around nine tenths of them appearing once. V lost 6 bases to trimming and J lost 5 bases; unmatched junction nucleotides: 3. The germline V gene has CDR1 SNHLY and CDR2 FYNNEI. The CDR3 length is 15 residues.

Sequenced input: PBMCs or T cells enriched from blood (not recorded which). The TCR comes from a man aged 60 to 75 who had recovered from COVID-19. The chain combines TRBV2 with TRBJ2-2; 13 bases map to TRBD2. CDR3 in DNA: TGTGCCAGCAGGCGGACTAGCGGGGGTACCGGGGAGCTGTTTTTT. Its protein product is CASRRTSGGTGELFF. The whole variable domain, remainder taken from reference TRBV2 and TRBJ2-2, is EPEVTQTPSHQVTQMGQEVILRCVPISNHLYFYWYRQILGQKVEFLVSFYNNEISEKSEIFDDQFSVERPDGSNFTLKIRSTKLEDSAMYFCASRRTSGGTGELFFGEGSRLTVL.